This TCR beta chain was recorded in a study of T cell responses to AZD1222 COVID-19 vaccine. Study context: Pooling covered second doses at about 4 or about 12 weeks. Study conclusions and caveats: Spike-specific TCR depth and breadth grew after two AZD1222 doses. Spike-spanning, vaccine-associated CD4 TCRs were dominant at 160-218 and 743-854.

Clones were read by immunoSEQ multiplex PCR, and TCRdb kept only the in-frame ones, dropping some. Of some 150,000 clones in the sample, approximately 89% were seen once. This clone is a singleton in its sample. Its cognate antigen is unknown. The sequence came from an adult in good health. Specimen: peripheral blood, collected on day 0 of AZD1222 vaccination.

The CDR3 region is CATTETGGMSNQPQHF. DNA of the CDR3: TGTGCCACCACCGAGACAGGGGGAATGAGCAATCAGCCCCAGCATTTT. The V and J genes are TRBV28 and TRBJ1-5, with 9 bases lining up with TRBD1. J lost 1 base, V lost 10 bases, and 11 bases had no gene match. CDR3 length: 16 residues. Germline CDR1 is MDHEN and CDR2 is SYDVKM.